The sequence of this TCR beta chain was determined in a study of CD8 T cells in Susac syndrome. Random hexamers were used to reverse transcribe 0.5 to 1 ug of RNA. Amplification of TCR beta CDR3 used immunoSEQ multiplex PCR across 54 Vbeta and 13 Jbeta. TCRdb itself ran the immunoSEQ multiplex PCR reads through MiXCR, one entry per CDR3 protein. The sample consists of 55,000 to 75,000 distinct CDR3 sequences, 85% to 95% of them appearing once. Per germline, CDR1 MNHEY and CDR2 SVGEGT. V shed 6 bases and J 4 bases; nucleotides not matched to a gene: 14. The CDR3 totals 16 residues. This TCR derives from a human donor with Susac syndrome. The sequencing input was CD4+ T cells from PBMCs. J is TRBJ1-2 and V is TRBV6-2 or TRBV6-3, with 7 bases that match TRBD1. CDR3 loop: CASSPASRGRGYGYTF. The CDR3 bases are TGTGCCAGCAGCCCCGCATCCAGGGGGAGAGGCTATGGCTACACCTTC.